This TCR beta chain was found in a study of graft-versus-host responses after intestinal transplantation. About this clone itself: Its antigen is currently unknown.

The CDR3 sequence is 14 residues long. V lost 1 base and J lost 4, with 10 bases in between. From germline, CDR1 is SEHNR and CDR2 FQNEAQ (reference sequence). Findings and caveats of the study: Individuals carrying graft-donor T cell macrochimerism showed high graft-versus-host to host-versus-graft clonal ratios in allografts.

Profiling relied on immunoSEQ multiplex PCR, and the TCRdb table lists in-frame clones only, not all of them. Of around 76,000 clones in the sample, approximately 94% were seen once. Sequencing used unstimulated CD8+ T cells sorted from spleen or lymph node cells, obtained before intestinal transplant. The sequence came from a human donor who received an intestinal transplant. This sequence joins TRBV7-9 and TRBJ1-2, with D possibly TRBD1 on 5 matching bases. The CDR3 DNA sequence: TGTGCCAGCAGCTTAGACGGGGCTATCTATGGCTACACCTTC. It yields the protein CASSLDGAIYGYTF.